Given below is one T cell receptor beta chain in context. The sample belongs to a study of T cell responses to AZD1222 COVID-19 vaccine. Germline assignment: CDR1 LNHDA and CDR2 SQIVND (reference sequence). J lost 3 bases, V lost 10 bases, and 9 bases had no gene match. The CDR3 has 15 residues. Profiling relied on immunoSEQ multiplex PCR, and the TCRdb table lists in-frame clones only, not all of them. The sample consists of approximately 120,000 clones, roughly 92% of them appearing once. The sample was peripheral blood, taken on day 0 of AZD1222 vaccination. The chain employs TRBV19 and TRBJ2-1; TRBD2 matches 10 bases. The receptor's source is an adult in good health. CDR3 sequence reads: CATNPIAGGYNEQFF. The CDR3 region has the DNA TGTGCCACCAACCCTATAGCGGGGGGCTACAATGAGCAGTTCTTC.